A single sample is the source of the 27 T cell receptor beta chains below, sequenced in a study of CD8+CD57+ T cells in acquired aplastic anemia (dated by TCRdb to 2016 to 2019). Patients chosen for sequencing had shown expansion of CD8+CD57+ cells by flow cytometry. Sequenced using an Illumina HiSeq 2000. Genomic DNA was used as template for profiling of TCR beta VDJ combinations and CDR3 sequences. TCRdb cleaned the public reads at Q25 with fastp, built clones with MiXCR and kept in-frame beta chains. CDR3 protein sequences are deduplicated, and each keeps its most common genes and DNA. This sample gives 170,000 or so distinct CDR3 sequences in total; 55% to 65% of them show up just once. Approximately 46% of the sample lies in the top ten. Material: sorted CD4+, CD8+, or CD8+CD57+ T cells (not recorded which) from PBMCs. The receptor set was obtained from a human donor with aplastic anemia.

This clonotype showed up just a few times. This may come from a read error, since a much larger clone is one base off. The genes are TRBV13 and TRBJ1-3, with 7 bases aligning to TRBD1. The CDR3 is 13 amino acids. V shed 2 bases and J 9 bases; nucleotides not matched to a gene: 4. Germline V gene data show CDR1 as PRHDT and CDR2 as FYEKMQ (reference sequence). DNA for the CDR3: TGTGCCAGCAGCTTAACAGGGGAAACCACCATATATTTT. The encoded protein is CASSLTGETTIYF.

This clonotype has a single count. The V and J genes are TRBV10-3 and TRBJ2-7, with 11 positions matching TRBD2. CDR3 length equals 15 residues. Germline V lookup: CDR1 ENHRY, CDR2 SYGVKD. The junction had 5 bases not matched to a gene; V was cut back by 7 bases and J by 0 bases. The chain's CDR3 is CAITRGLADSYEQYF. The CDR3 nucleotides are TGTGCCATCACCCGGGGACTAGCGGACTCCTACGAGCAGTACTTC.

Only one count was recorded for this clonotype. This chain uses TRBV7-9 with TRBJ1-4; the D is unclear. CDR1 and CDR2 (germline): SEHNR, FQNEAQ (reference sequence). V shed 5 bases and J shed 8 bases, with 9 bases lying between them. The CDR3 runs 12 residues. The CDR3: CASSRLGEKLFF. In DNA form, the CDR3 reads TGTGCCAGCAGCAGACTAGGGGAAAAACTGTTTTTT.

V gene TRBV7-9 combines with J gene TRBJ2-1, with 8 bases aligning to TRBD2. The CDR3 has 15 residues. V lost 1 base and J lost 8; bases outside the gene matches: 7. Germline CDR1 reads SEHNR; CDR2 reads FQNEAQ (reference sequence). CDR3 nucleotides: TGTGCCAGCAGCTTAGTCAGCGGGAGTGAAGATGAGCAGTTCTTC. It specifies CASSLVSGSEDEQFF. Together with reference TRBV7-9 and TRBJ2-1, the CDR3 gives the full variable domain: DTGVSQNPRHKITKRGQNVTFRCDPISEHNRLYWYRQTLGQGPEFLTYFQNEAQLEKSRLLSDRFSAERPKGSFSTLEIQRTEQGDSAMYLCASSLVSGSEDEQFFGPGTRLTVL.

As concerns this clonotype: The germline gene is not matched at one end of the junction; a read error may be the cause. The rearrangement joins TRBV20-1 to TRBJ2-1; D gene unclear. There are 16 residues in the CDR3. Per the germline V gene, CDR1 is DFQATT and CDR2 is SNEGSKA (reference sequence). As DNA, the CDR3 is TGCAGTGCTGGAACTTACTTCGATAGCTCCTACGATGAGCAGTTCTTC. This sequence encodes CSAGTYFDSSYDEQFF.

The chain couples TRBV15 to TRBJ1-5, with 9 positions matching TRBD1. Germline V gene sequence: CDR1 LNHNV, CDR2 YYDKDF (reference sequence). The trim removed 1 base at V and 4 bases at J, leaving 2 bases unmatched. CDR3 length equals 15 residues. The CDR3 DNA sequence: TGTGCCACCAGCAGAGTGACAGGGGGGAATCAGCCCCAGCATTTT. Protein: CATSRVTGGNQPQHF.

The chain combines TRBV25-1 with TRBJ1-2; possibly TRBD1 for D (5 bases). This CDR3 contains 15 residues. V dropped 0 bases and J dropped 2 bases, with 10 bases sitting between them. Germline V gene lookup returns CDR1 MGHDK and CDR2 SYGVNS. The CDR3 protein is CASSEYGRANYGYTF. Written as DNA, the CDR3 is TGTGCCAGCAGTGAATATGGCAGGGCCAACTATGGCTACACCTTC.

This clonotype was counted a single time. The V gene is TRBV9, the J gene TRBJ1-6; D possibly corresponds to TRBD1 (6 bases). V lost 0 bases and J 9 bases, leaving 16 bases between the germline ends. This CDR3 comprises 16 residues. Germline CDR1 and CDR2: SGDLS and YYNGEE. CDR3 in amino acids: CASSVDPQGFGSPLHF. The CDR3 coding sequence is TGTGCCAGCAGCGTAGACCCGCAGGGGTTCGGTTCACCCCTCCACTTT.

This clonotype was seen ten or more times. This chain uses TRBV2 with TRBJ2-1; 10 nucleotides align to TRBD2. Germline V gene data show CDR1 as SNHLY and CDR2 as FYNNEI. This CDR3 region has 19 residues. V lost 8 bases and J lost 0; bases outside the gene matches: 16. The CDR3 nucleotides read TGTGCCAGCCATCGGACTAGCGGCCCCGGCCCTACCTCCTACAATGAGCAGTTCTTC. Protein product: CASHRTSGPGPTSYNEQFF. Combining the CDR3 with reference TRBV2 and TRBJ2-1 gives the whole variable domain EPEVTQTPSHQVTQMGQEVILRCVPISNHLYFYWYRQILGQKVEFLVSFYNNEISEKSEIFDDQFSVERPDGSNFTLKIRSTKLEDSAMYFCASHRTSGPGPTSYNEQFFGPGTRLTVL.

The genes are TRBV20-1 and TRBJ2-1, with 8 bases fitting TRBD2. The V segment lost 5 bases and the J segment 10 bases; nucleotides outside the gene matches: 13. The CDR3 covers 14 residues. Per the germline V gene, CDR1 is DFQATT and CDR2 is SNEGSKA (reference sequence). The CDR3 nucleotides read TGCAGTGCTCGTACTTGCGGGGGGTCCAACGAGCAGTTCTTC. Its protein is CSARTCGGSNEQFF.

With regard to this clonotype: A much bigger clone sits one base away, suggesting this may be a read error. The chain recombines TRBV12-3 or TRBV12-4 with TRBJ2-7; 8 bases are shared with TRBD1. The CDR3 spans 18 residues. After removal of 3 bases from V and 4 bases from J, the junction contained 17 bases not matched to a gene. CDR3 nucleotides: TGTGCCAGCAGTTTTCCCGGGTTGGGACAGGTGGCAAGGTACGAGCAGTACTTC. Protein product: CASSFPGLGQVARYEQYF.

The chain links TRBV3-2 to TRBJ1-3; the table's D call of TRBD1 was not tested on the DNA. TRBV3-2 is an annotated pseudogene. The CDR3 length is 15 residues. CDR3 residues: CASSQDTGAGNTIYF. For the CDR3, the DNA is TGTGCCAGCAGCCAAGATACAGGGGCTGGAAACACCATATATTTT.

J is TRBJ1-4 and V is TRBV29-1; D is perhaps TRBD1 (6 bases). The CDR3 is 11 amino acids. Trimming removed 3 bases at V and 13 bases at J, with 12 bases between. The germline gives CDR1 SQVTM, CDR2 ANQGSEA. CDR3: CSVEEGVGLFF. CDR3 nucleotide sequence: TGCAGCGTTGAGGAGGGGGTCGGACTGTTTTTT.

CDR3 bases: TGCAGTGCTAGGAGACTAGCGGGAATCCACGAGCAGTACTTC. Amino acid sequence: CSARRLAGIHEQYF. The chain carries TRBV20-1 and TRBJ2-7; 11 nucleotides match TRBD2. Germline trimming cut 3 bases from V and 5 bases from J; bases unmatched to any gene: 6. This CDR3 region has 14 residues. The germline V gene has CDR1 DFQATT and CDR2 SNEGSKA (reference sequence).

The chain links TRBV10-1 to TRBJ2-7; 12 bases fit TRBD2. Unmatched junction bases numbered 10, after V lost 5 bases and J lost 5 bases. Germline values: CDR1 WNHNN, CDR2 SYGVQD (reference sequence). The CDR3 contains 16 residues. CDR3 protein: CASSLRTSGTSHEQYF. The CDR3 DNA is TGCGCCAGCAGTCTCAGGACTAGCGGGACATCCCACGAGCAGTACTTC.

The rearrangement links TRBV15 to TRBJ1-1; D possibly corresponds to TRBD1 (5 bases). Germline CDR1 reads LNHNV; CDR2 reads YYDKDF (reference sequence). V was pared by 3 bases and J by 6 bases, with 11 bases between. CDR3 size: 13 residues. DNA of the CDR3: TGTGCCACCAGCAGGAGGGGCACGGCTGAAGCTTTCTTT. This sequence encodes CATSRRGTAEAFF.

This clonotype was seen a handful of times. The CDR3 loop is CASSQAPDTQYF. DNA of the CDR3: TGTGCCAGCAGCCAAGCCCCAGATACGCAGTATTTT. V and J are TRBV3-1 and TRBJ2-3; no clear D. The CDR3 contains 12 residues. Germline CDR1 and CDR2: LGHDT and YNNKEL (reference sequence). Trimming shortened V by 1 base and J by 4 bases, and 3 bases separated the two germline ends.

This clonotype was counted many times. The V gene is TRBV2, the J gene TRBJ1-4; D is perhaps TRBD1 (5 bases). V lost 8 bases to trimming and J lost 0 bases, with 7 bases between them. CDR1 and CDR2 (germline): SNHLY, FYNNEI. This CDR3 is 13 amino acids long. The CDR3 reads CASATATNEKLFF. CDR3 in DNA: TGTGCCAGCGCGACAGCAACTAATGAAAAACTGTTTTTT.

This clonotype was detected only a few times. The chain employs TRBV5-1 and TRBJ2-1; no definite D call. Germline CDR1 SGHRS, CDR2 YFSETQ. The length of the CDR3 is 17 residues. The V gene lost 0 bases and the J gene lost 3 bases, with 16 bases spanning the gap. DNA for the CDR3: TGCGCCAGCAGCTTGGTCGACTTTCCCCCGGGCTACAATGAGCAGTTCTTC. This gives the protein CASSLVDFPPGYNEQFF. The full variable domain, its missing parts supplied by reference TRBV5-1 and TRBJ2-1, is KAGVTQTPRYLIKTRGQQVTLSCSPISGHRSVSWYQQTPGQGLQFLFEYFSETQRNKGNFPGRFSGRQFSNSRSEMNVSTLELGDSALYLCASSLVDFPPGYNEQFFGPGTRLTVL.

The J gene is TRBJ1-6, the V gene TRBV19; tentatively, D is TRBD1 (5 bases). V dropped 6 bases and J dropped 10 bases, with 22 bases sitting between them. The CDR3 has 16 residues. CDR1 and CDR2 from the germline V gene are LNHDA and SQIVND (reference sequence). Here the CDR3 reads CASSLVGATELSPLHF. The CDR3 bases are TGTGCCAGTAGCCTCGTCGGGGCCACGGAATTGTCACCCCTCCACTTT.

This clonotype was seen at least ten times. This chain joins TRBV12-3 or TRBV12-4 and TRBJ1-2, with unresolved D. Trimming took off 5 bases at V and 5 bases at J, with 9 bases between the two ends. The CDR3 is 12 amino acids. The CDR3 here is CASSNTGYGYTF. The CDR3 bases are TGTGCCAGCAGTAACACGGGTTATGGCTACACCTTC.

Here the CDR3 reads CASSWGTNYGYTF. Here the CDR3 DNA reads TGTGCCAGCAGTTGGGGGACCAACTATGGCTACACCTTC. The chain combines TRBV25-1 with TRBJ1-2; tentative D call: TRBD1 (5 bases). Per the germline V gene, CDR1 is MGHDK and CDR2 is SYGVNS. V lost 5 bases and J 2 bases, leaving 9 bases between the germline ends. The CDR3 covers 13 residues.

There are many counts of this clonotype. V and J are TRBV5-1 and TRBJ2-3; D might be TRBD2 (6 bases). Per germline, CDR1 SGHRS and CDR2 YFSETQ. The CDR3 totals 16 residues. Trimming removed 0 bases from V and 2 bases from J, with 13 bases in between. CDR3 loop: CASSLEGGDHTDTQYF. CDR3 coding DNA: TGCGCCAGCAGCTTGGAGGGCGGGGACCACACAGATACGCAGTATTTT.

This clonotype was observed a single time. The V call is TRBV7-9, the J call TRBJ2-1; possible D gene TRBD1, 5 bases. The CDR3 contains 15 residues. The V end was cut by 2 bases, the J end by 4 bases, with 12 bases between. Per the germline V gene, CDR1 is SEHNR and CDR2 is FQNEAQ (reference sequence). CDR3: CASSLRTPQYNEQFF. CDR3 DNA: TGTGCCAGCAGCTTAAGGACACCGCAATACAATGAGCAGTTCTTC.

As DNA, the CDR3 is TGTGCCACCTTCGACAGGGTACTTGGCGAAGTTGGAGCTTTCTTT. Residues: CATFDRVLGEVGAFF. The chain joins TRBV24-1 to TRBJ1-1; 7 nucleotides line up with TRBD1. Trimming at V came to 9 bases and at J to 10 bases, leaving 19 bases not matched to a gene. The CDR3 has 15 residues. The germline V gene has CDR1 KGHDR and CDR2 SFDVKD.

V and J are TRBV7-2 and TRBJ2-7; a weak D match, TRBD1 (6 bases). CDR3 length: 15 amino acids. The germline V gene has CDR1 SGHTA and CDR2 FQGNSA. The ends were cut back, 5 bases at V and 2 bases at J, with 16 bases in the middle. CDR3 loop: CASSPSKGVPYEQYF. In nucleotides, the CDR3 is TGTGCCAGCAGCCCCTCGAAGGGGGTACCCTACGAGCAGTACTTC.

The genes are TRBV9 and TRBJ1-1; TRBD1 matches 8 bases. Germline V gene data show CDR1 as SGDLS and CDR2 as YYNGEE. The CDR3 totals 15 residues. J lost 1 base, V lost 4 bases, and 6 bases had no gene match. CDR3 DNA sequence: TGTGCCAGCAGCCCATGGACAGGGACGAACACTGAAGCTTTCTTT. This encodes CASSPWTGTNTEAFF.